What follows are 23 T cell receptor beta chains derived from one specimen sequenced in a study of T cells in Graves' hyperthyroidism and ophthalmopathy. Template material for amplifying TCR beta CDR3 regions consisted of RNA transcripts. Researchers ran a first-round RT-PCR on the TCR CDR3 using the HTBI primer set. TCRdb re-derived calls from the multiplex PCR reads in MiXCR, one entry per CDR3 protein. The sample holds approximately 690,000 distinct CDR3 sequences, about 15% seen once. The sample was blood. The receptors here all came from a woman aged 50 to 65 with Graves' ophthalmopathy.

This clonotype was seen many times. The chain combines TRBV3-1 with TRBJ2-3; D might be TRBD1 or TRBD2, each matching 5 bases. The CDR3 extends over 15 amino acids. CDR1 is LGHDT, CDR2 YNNKEL, per germline (reference sequence). V dropped 1 base and J dropped 5 bases, with 13 bases sitting between them. DNA of the CDR3: TGTGCCAGCAGCCAAGGTGTCGGGACGCAAGATACGCAGTATTTT. Translation: CASSQGVGTQDTQYF.

On this clonotype: A much larger clone lies one base from this, so it may be a read error. This sequence joins TRBV18 and TRBJ1-4; no clear D gene. CDR3 length equals 13 residues. The V gene's germline CDR1 is KGHSH and CDR2 LQKENI. Trimming took off 3 bases at V and 7 bases at J, with 9 bases between the two ends. The CDR3 DNA follows: TGTGCCAGCTCACCCGCCGCGTGTGAAAAACTGTTTTTT. Protein sequence: CASSPAACEKLFF.

This clonotype was recorded a few times. V gene TRBV15 combines with J gene TRBJ2-7; D gene ambiguous. The ends were cut back, 0 bases at V and 3 bases at J, with 6 bases in the middle. The germline V gene has CDR1 LNHNV and CDR2 YYDKDF (reference sequence). This CDR3 comprises 13 residues. The CDR3 coding sequence is TGTGCCACCAGCAGAGATTCAAACTACGAGCAGTACTTC. Protein: CATSRDSNYEQYF.

This clonotype was seen ten or more times. The chain is built from TRBV24-1 and TRBJ1-1, with D possibly being TRBD1 (5 bases). There are 13 residues in the CDR3. Germline CDR1 reads KGHDR; CDR2 reads SFDVKD. V was cut by 3 bases and J by 5 bases, with 9 bases left in between. CDR3 nucleotide sequence: TGTGCCACCAGTGATCCCAGGGAGACTGAAGCTTTCTTT. Residues: CATSDPRETEAFF.

V and J are TRBV29-1 and TRBJ1-1; D unclear. CDR1 is SQVTM, CDR2 ANQGSEA, per germline. Trimming stripped 4 bases from V and 0 bases from J, with 3 bases between. The CDR3 is 11 residues long. This CDR3 is CSVGVNTEAFF. CDR3 in DNA: TGCAGCGTTGGAGTGAACACTGAAGCTTTCTTT.

This clonotype was seen only a few times. The chain uses TRBV14 and TRBJ2-5; 7 nucleotides match TRBD1. The CDR3 has 13 residues. J gave up 6 bases and V 3 bases, and 4 bases lay outside the gene matches. Germline CDR1 and CDR2: SGHDN and FVKESK. The CDR3 loop is CASSHYRGQTQYF. Written as DNA, the CDR3 is TGTGCCAGCAGCCATTACAGGGGTCAGACCCAGTACTTC.

This rearrangement joins TRBV29-1 to TRBJ2-5; D might be TRBD1 (6 bases). The CDR3 runs 13 residues. Germline lookup yields CDR1 SQVTM and CDR2 ANQGSEA. The V and J ends lost 1 base and 7 bases respectively, with 13 bases between them. The CDR3 here is CSVEVPGVGTQYF. The CDR3 DNA reads TGCAGCGTTGAAGTTCCAGGGGTCGGGACCCAGTACTTC. The full variable domain, rest sourced from reference TRBV29-1 and TRBJ2-5, is SAVISQKPSRDICQRGTSLTIQCQVDSQVTMMFWYRQQPGQSLTLIATANQGSEATYESGFVIDKFPISRPNLTFSTLTVSNMSPEDSSIYLCSVEVPGVGTQYFGPGTRLLVL.

This clonotype was found many times. The V and J genes are TRBV20-1 and TRBJ2-7, with 9 bases that match TRBD2. With 3 bases clipped from V and 3 bases from J, the junction kept 6 bases outside the gene matches. The CDR3 contains 14 residues. The germline V gene has CDR1 DFQATT and CDR2 SNEGSKA (reference sequence). The CDR3 reads CSARVAGVFYEQYF. The CDR3 DNA sequence: TGCAGTGCTAGGGTAGCGGGAGTTTTCTACGAGCAGTACTTC.

In its sample, this clonotype was seen many times. This sequence joins TRBV7-9 and TRBJ2-1; D possibly corresponds to TRBD1 (6 bases). V gave up 4 bases and J gave up 3 bases, with 16 bases separating them. The CDR3 totals 16 residues. Germline V gene sequence: CDR1 SEHNR, CDR2 FQNEAQ (reference sequence). In DNA, the CDR3 is TGTGCCAGCAGCTCATCCTGGTCAGGGGACTACAATGAGCAGTTCTTC. It yields the protein CASSSSWSGDYNEQFF.

The genes are TRBV6-5 and TRBJ1-4; 8 positions match TRBD1. The CDR3 is made up of 16 amino acids. Germline V CDR1 and CDR2: MNHEY, SVGAGI. V gave up 2 bases and J gave up 13 bases; unmatched junction bases: 15. CDR3 DNA: TGTGCCAGCAGTTACGCGGCGGACAGGGTCTTAGGGAGACTGTTTTTT. It specifies CASSYAADRVLGRLFF.

This clonotype has at least ten counts. This chain links TRBV5-1 with TRBJ2-5, with 7 positions matching TRBD2. The CDR3 covers 15 residues. Trimming cost V 2 bases and J 4 bases; bases outside gene matches: 8. Per the germline V gene, CDR1 is SGHRS and CDR2 is YFSETQ. CDR3 nucleotides: TGCGCCAGCAGCTTACAGCGGGAAGGAGGAGAGACCCAGTACTTC. This sequence encodes CASSLQREGGETQYF.

This clonotype was seen repeatedly, ten times or more. J is TRBJ2-1 and V is TRBV28; 9 positions agree with TRBD2. CDR1 and CDR2 (germline): MDHEN, SYDVKM. The CDR3 is made up of 14 amino acids. V dropped 1 base and J dropped 9; count of bases not matched to a gene: 4. CDR3 protein: CASSLLAGDLEQFF. The CDR3 nucleotides read TGTGCCAGCAGTTTATTAGCGGGAGATCTTGAGCAGTTCTTC.

This clonotype appeared many times. The V gene is TRBV6-2 or TRBV6-3, the J gene TRBJ2-1; D is perhaps TRBD1 or TRBD2 (6 bases each). Trimming stripped 1 base from V and 4 bases from J, with 14 bases between. There are 16 residues in the CDR3. Germline V lookup: CDR1 MNHEY, CDR2 SVGEGT. The CDR3 DNA reads TGTGCCAGCAGTTACTATTTGAAGGGGGGTTACAATGAGCAGTTCTTC. This codes for CASSYYLKGGYNEQFF.

This clonotype was found many times. V is TRBV3-1 and J is TRBJ2-1; no reliable D call. Trimming removed 1 base from V and 4 bases from J, with 5 bases in between. Germline CDR1 reads LGHDT; CDR2 reads YNNKEL (reference sequence). The CDR3 loop spans 13 amino acids. CDR3 DNA: TGTGCCAGCAGCCAAGGCGAGTACAATGAGCAGTTCTTC. It yields the protein CASSQGEYNEQFF.

There are many counts of this clonotype. V and J are TRBV20-1 and TRBJ2-3; a possible D gene is TRBD2 (5 bases). Germline-derived CDR1 and CDR2 are DFQATT and SNEGSKA (reference sequence). V shed 6 bases and J shed 2 bases, with 9 bases lying between them. The length of the CDR3 is 12 residues. The CDR3 protein is CSAGGFTDTQYF. In DNA, the CDR3 is TGCAGTGCGGGCGGGTTCACAGATACGCAGTATTTT.

This clonotype was seen many times. The rearrangement uses TRBV24-1 and TRBJ2-2; the D gene is possibly TRBD2 (5 bases). Germline-derived CDR1 and CDR2 are KGHDR and SFDVKD. V was cut by 5 bases and J by 6 bases, with 12 bases left in between. The CDR3 length is 14 residues. The CDR3 loop is CATSVVGGSGELFF. The CDR3 DNA follows: TGTGCCACCAGTGTGGTAGGAGGTTCCGGGGAGCTGTTTTTT.

This clonotype was found many times. The CDR3 DNA sequence: TGTGCCAGCCTGGGGGCGAACACCGGGGAGCTGTTTTTT. Translation gives CASLGANTGELFF. V gene TRBV7-2 combines with J gene TRBJ2-2, with D perhaps given as TRBD1 or TRBD2 (5 bases each). The CDR3 covers 13 residues. Germline CDR1 SGHTA, CDR2 FQGNSA. Trimming took off 8 bases at V and 0 bases at J, with 7 bases between the two ends.

J is TRBJ1-1 and V is TRBV3-1; maybe TRBD1 (5 bases). The length of the CDR3 is 14 residues. V lost 2 bases to trimming and J lost 11 bases, with 18 bases between them. Germline V gene lookup returns CDR1 LGHDT and CDR2 YNNKEL (reference sequence). This CDR3 reads CASSQRQGESGAFF. CDR3 nucleotide sequence: TGTGCCAGCAGCCAACGCCAGGGAGAGAGTGGCGCTTTCTTT.

CDR3 loop: CASRDGGTQYF. The CDR3 region has the DNA TGTGCCAGCCGTGACGGGGGGACCCAGTACTTC. The genes are TRBV27 and TRBJ2-5, with D possibly being TRBD2 (6 bases). This CDR3 comprises 11 residues. Trimming took off 8 bases at V and 7 bases at J, with 11 bases between the two ends. Per germline, CDR1 MNHEY and CDR2 SMNVEV (reference sequence).

This clonotype was recorded at least ten times. A much larger clone lies a single base off, so this may be a read error. The rearrangement joins TRBV6-2 or TRBV6-3 to TRBJ2-5; no clear D. The CDR3 length is 12 residues. The V and J ends lost 0 bases and 4 bases respectively, with 3 bases between them. The germline V gene has CDR1 MNHEY and CDR2 SVGEGT. CDR3 DNA: TGTGCCAGCAGTTACTCGATAGAGACCCAGTACTTC. Encoded protein: CASSYSIETQYF.

This clonotype was counted many times. The rearrangement links TRBV7-2 to TRBJ2-5; 11 bases agree with TRBD1. V shed 1 base and J 0 bases; nucleotides not matched to a gene: 1. Per germline, CDR1 SGHTA and CDR2 FQGNSA. This CDR3 has 16 amino acids. As DNA, the CDR3 is TGTGCCAGCAGCTTAGGGGACAGGGGGTACCAAGAGACCCAGTACTTC. Protein sequence: CASSLGDRGYQETQYF.

This clonotype was recorded at least ten times. Compared with germline, one end of the junction differs, possibly owing to a read error. The V and J genes are TRBV5-1 and TRBJ2-3, with D possibly TRBD2 on 5 matching bases. The CDR3 extends over 14 amino acids. The germline gives CDR1 SGHRS, CDR2 YFSETQ. The CDR3 DNA reads TGTGCCAGCAGCCTCAGAGGGCCCCCAGATACGCAGTATTTT. Its protein product is CASSLRGPPDTQYF.

This chain joins TRBV29-1 and TRBJ1-5; 8 positions match TRBD1. This CDR3 spans 14 amino acids. Trimming cost V 6 bases and J 0 bases; bases outside gene matches: 4. CDR1 SQVTM and CDR2 ANQGSEA come from the germline V gene. For the CDR3, the DNA is TGCAGCGTCCCGGGACAGGATAGCAATCAGCCCCAGCATTTT. It codes for CSVPGQDSNQPQHF.